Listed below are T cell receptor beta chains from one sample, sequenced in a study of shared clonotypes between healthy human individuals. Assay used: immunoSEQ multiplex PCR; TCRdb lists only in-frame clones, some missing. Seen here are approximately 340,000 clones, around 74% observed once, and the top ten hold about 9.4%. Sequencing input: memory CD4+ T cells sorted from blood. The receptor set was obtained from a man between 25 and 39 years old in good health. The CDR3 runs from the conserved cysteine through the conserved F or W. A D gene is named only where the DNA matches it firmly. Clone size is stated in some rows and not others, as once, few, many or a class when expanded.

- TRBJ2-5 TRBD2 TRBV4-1 TGCGCCAGCAGCCAAGCAGGGACTAGCCGAGAGACCCAGTACTTC CASSQAGTSRETQYF
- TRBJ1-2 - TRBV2 TGTGCCAGCAGTGAACAGGGAACTAACTATGGCTACACCTTC CASSEQGTNYGYTF
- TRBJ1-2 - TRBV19 TGTGCCAGTAGTATCCAGGCGGCTAACTATGGCTACACCTTC CASSIQAANYGYTF
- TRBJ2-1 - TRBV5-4 TGTGCCAGCAGCTTGGCCACGGGCCGTTTGCGGTACAATGAGCAGTTCTTC CASSLATGRLRYNEQFF
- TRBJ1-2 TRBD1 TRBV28 TGTGCCAGCAGCACCCGAGGACAGGGTGGCTACACCTTC CASSTRGQGGYTF
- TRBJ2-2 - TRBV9 TGTGCCAGCAGCTCTGGACTCGTCACCGGGGAGCTGTTTTTT CASSSGLVTGELFF
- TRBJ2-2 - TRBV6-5 TGTGCCAGCAGTTACGGTCGTCAAACCGGGGAGCTGTTTTTT CASSYGRQTGELFF
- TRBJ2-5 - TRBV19 TGTGCCAGTAGTATGGGGGGCGTCCAAGAGACCCAGTACTTC CASSMGGVQETQYF
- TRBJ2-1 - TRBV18 TGTGCCAGCTCACCCACGGTGGGGGGATATAATGAGCAGTTCTTC CASSPTVGGYNEQFF
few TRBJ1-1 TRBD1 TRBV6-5 TGTGCCAGCAGTAGACAGGGGGCCTTGAACACTGAAGCTTTCTTT CASSRQGALNTEAFF
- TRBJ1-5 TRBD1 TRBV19 TGTGCCAGTAGTTCCACAGGGGGCGTAGGGCCCCAGCATTTT CASSSTGGVGPQHF
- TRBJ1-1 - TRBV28 TGTGCCGCCGATCGGACCTCGAACACTGAAGCTTTCTTT CAADRTSNTEAFF
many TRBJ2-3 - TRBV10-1 TGCGCCAGCATTCCTTTTGGGTCTCGCTGGGCAGATACGCAGTATTTT CASIPFGSRWADTQYF
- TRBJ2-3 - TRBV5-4 TGTGCCAGCAGCGAGGGGACCTACAGCACAGATACGCAGTATTTT CASSEGTYSTDTQYF
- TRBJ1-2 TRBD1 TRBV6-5 TGTGCCAGCAGTTTAGGGGGACAGTATGGCTACACCTTC CASSLGGQYGYTF
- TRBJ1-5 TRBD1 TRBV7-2 TGTGCCAGCAGCTTAAGAGGGGGCAGTCAGCCCCAGCATTTT CASSLRGGSQPQHF
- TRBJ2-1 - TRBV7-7 TGTGCTAGCAGCTTAGTGGTGTTCGGTGAGCAGTTCTTC CASSLVVFGEQFF
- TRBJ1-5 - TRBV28 TGTGCCAGCAGTTTTCGGGGGCCAGGGCCCCAGCATTTT CASSFRGPGPQHF
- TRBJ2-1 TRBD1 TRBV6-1 TGTGCCAGCAGGATATATCAAACAGGGGGCAATGAGCAGTTCTTC CASRIYQTGGNEQFF
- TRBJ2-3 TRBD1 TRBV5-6 TGTGCCAGCAGCCGGACAGGGTTCGATACGCAGTATTTT CASSRTGFDTQYF
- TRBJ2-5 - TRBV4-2 TGTGCCAGCAGCCAAGGGGGGACGGAAGAGACCCAGTACTTC CASSQGGTEETQYF
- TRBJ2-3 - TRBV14 TGTGCCAGCAGCCAAGATAGGGGACCAGATACGCAGTATTTT CASSQDRGPDTQYF
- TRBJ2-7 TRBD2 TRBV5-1 TGCGCCAGCAGCTTGGGAGGCAGGGAGGGCTCCTACGAGCAGTACTTC CASSLGGREGSYEQYF